This T cell receptor beta chain was recorded in a study of identical twins. The sample holds a few counts of this clonotype. Donors were all healthy Caucasians. Using its own MiXCR run on the 5' RACE reads, TCRdb lists one record per CDR3 protein. Seen here are 600,000 to 700,000 distinct CDR3 sequences, 20% to 25% observed once, and the top ten hold approximately 4.5%. This CDR3 comprises 12 residues. Deletions cut 3 bases from V and 4 bases from J, with 6 bases between. This sample also belongs to another study, concerning T cells expressing NK-cell markers. From that second work: Cells sorted as CD3+CD56+NKG2C+, CD3+CD56+NKG2C- and CD3+CD56-NKG2C+ T cells supplied the TCR beta repertoires. Most of the eight sequenced donors were HCMV-seropositive; one was seronegative. These clonotypes additionally ranked first within the CD3+CD56-NKG2C+ fraction of a few donors.

This TCR derives from a woman younger than 30 in good health. Sequenced: PBMCs. V is TRBV12-3 or TRBV12-4 and J is TRBJ2-5, with no clear D. The CDR3 reads CASSLTAETQYF. In nucleotides, the CDR3 is TGTGCCAGCAGTTTGACTGCAGAGACCCAGTACTTC.